The entry that follows covers one T cell receptor (beta chain) sequence. This CDR3 is built from 14 residues. Germline V lookup: CDR1 MNHNS, CDR2 SASEGT. Trimming took off 3 bases at V and 6 bases at J, with 15 bases between the two ends. This entry is derived from a study of OX40 agonist ivuxolimab in advanced cancers. Study at large: The mean age was around 56 years, ranging from about 23 to 79, with about 87% of participants male.

Profiled with immunoSEQ multiplex PCR; TCRdb holds only in-frame clones, not every one. The data show approximately 96,000 clones, about 90% seen once. This TCR was recovered from an adult with an advanced solid tumor such as melanoma, head and neck, liver or kidney cancer. Specimen: CD4+ or CD8+ T cells sorted from blood, collected in a trial of the OX40 agonist ivuxolimab. J is TRBJ2-7 and V is TRBV6-1; D might be TRBD2 (6 bases). The CDR3 coding sequence is TGTGCCAGCAGTGATCGCGGAGGGCTTGGCGAGCAGTACTTC. Amino acid sequence: CASSDRGGLGEQYF.